Each of the 28 T cell receptor beta chains below was sequenced from the same sample in a study of cytomegalovirus exposure and HLA in healthy donors (TCRdb year 2017). Library preparation employed the immunoSEQ multiplex PCR assay. For the multiplex PCR, a mixture combining 60 forward primers for TCR Vbeta segments and 13 reverse primers for TCR Jbeta segments was used. The table comes from immuneACCESS by way of TCRdb, which keeps in-frame sequences with V and J called. Part of the clones is missing from these tables; in studies checked, under half for an unresolved V gene and the rest for unknown reasons. This sample gives 130,000 to 150,000 clones in total; roughly 80% of them show up just once. The ten most abundant clones make up 6.5% to 8% of the sample. The sequenced sample consisted of PBMCs. The receptor source for this set is a woman in her thirties or forties in good health and CMV-seropositive.

This clone turned up a few times. The chain joins TRBV6-6 to TRBJ1-6; TRBD1 matches 7 bases. Germline values: CDR1 MNHNY, CDR2 SVGAGI (reference sequence). This CDR3 contains 14 residues. The V gene end was trimmed by 2 bases and the J gene end by 7 bases; junction bases not matched to a gene: 2. In DNA, the CDR3 is TGTGCCAGCAGTTACCAGGGGGAAAATTCACCCCTCCACTTT. Translated: CASSYQGENSPLHF.

The chain is built from TRBV28 and TRBJ2-5; 7 nucleotides match TRBD2. The V gene end was trimmed by 6 bases and the J gene end by 1 base; junction bases not matched to a gene: 8. The length of the CDR3 is 15 residues. Looked up from germline, CDR1 is MDHEN and CDR2 is SYDVKM. As DNA, the CDR3 is TGTGCCAGCAGGAAGTCTGGGGGGGGCCAAGAGACCCAGTACTTC. It translates to CASRKSGGGQETQYF.

This clone was observed a handful of times. This rearrangement joins TRBV6-5 to TRBJ1-5; D gene ambiguous. V was pared by 6 bases and J by 2 bases, with 8 bases between. Looked up from germline, CDR1 is MNHEY and CDR2 is SVGAGI. The CDR3 has 13 amino acids. CDR3 sequence (DNA): TGTGCCAGCAGATTAGCGGGCAATCAGCCCCAGCATTTT. It encodes CASRLAGNQPQHF.

This chain joins TRBV19 and TRBJ2-3, with TRBD2 matching 9 bases. Germline CDR1 is LNHDA and CDR2 is SQIVND (reference sequence). The CDR3 length is 14 residues. The V gene end was trimmed by 4 bases and the J gene end by 3 bases; junction bases not matched to a gene: 2. The CDR3 coding sequence is TGTGCCAGTAGTAGCGGGGGGGGGACAGATACGCAGTATTTT. Translating it yields CASSSGGGTDTQYF.

This clone was detected only a few times. The chain combines TRBV6-5 with TRBJ2-7; 9 bases are shared with TRBD1. The V and J ends lost 0 bases and 2 bases, in that order; junction bases with no gene match: 2. Per the germline V gene, CDR1 is MNHEY and CDR2 is SVGAGI. CDR3 size: 15 residues. CDR3 in amino acids: CASSYSDRGAYEQYF. As DNA, the CDR3 is TGTGCCAGCAGTTACTCCGACAGGGGGGCCTACGAGCAGTACTTC.

CDR3: CASRSRVLGGYTF. In DNA, the CDR3 is TGTGCCAGCAGATCCAGGGTCCTAGGGGGCTACACCTTC. The chain is built from TRBV28 and TRBJ1-2, with D maybe TRBD1 (5 bases). CDR1 is MDHEN and CDR2 is SYDVKM in the germline V gene. Trimming pared 6 bases from V and 8 bases from J, leaving 16 bases between. This CDR3 has 13 amino acids.

J is TRBJ2-1 and V is TRBV7-3, with D unresolved. The V end was cut by 5 bases, the J end by 10 bases, with 12 bases between. CDR1 SGHTA and CDR2 FQGTGA come from the germline V gene. This CDR3 region has 12 residues. The CDR3 region is CASSIDPREQFF. In DNA form, the CDR3 reads TGTGCCAGCAGCATCGACCCCAGGGAGCAGTTCTTC.

The V call is TRBV25-1, the J call TRBJ2-2; the match to TRBD2 covers 11 bases. The CDR3 consists of 17 residues. The germline CDR1 and CDR2 sequences are MGHDK and SYGVNS. V dropped 3 bases and J dropped 4; count of bases not matched to a gene: 7. CDR3 nucleotides: TGTGCCAGCAGTGATGTTAGCGGGGGGGCGGGCACCGGGGAGCTGTTTTTT. Protein sequence: CASSDVSGGAGTGELFF.

The V call is TRBV28, the J call TRBJ2-7; 7 bases map to TRBD1. This CDR3 has 14 amino acids. The trim removed 2 bases at V and 10 bases at J, leaving 11 bases unmatched. CDR1 is MDHEN, CDR2 SYDVKM, per germline. The CDR3 sequence is CASSLLTIQGNQYF. In DNA, the CDR3 is TGTGCCAGCAGTTTACTTACTATACAGGGGAATCAGTACTTC.

The J gene is TRBJ1-4, the V gene TRBV5-5, with 8 bases that match TRBD1. Germline V gene data show CDR1 as SGHKS and CDR2 as YYEKEE (reference sequence). The CDR3 runs 17 residues. Unmatched junction bases numbered 8, after V lost 4 bases and J lost 0 bases. CDR3 coding DNA: TGTGCCAGCAGCCTGACAGGGGATACTGCAACTAATGAAAAACTGTTTTTT. This encodes CASSLTGDTATNEKLFF.

This clone was counted between two and nine times. The V gene is TRBV7-9, the J gene TRBJ2-5; D remains unclear. Trimming took 5 bases from V and 2 from J, leaving 15 bases between them. This CDR3 contains 15 residues. Germline CDR1 reads SEHNR; CDR2 reads FQNEAQ (reference sequence). CDR3 coding DNA: TGTGCCAGCAGCCCCGGGTCGTCGTGGCAAGAGACCCAGTACTTC. It translates to CASSPGSSWQETQYF. Supplemented by reference TRBV7-9 and TRBJ2-5, the full variable domain reads DTGVSQNPRHKITKRGQNVTFRCDPISEHNRLYWYRQTLGQGPEFLTYFQNEAQLEKSRLLSDRFSAERPKGSFSTLEIQRTEQGDSAMYLCASSPGSSWQETQYFGPGTRLLVL.

J is TRBJ2-5 and V is TRBV7-2, with no clear D. The germline V and J ends were trimmed by 2 bases and 4 bases, with 14 bases remaining between them. The CDR3 spans 15 residues. Per the germline V gene, CDR1 is SGHTA and CDR2 is FQGNSA. CDR3 sequence: CASSLILLIGETQYF. The CDR3 nucleotides read TGTGCCAGCAGCTTAATTTTGCTCATCGGAGAGACCCAGTACTTC.

This clone was counted between two and nine times. The V and J genes are TRBV2 and TRBJ2-2, with 8 bases aligning to TRBD2. Germline CDR1 SNHLY, CDR2 FYNNEI. This CDR3 comprises 12 residues. Trimming removed 6 bases from V and 7 bases from J; junction bases left unmatched: 1. In nucleotides, the CDR3 is TGTGCCAGCAGGACTAGCGTCGGGGAGCTGTTTTTT. Amino acids: CASRTSVGELFF.

The rearrangement joins TRBV2 to TRBJ2-5; 9 bases are shared with TRBD1. V lost 5 bases to trimming and J lost 7 bases; unmatched junction nucleotides: 5. The germline gives CDR1 SNHLY, CDR2 FYNNEI. The CDR3 totals 13 residues. The CDR3 coding sequence is TGTGCCAGCAGTCCCGACAGGGGGGGGACCCAGTACTTC. This encodes CASSPDRGGTQYF.

This chain links TRBV5-1 with TRBJ1-2; possibly TRBD1 for D (6 bases). This CDR3 spans 12 amino acids. Germline V lookup: CDR1 SGHRS, CDR2 YFSETQ. V was clipped by 4 bases and J by 6 bases, with 10 bases between them. The CDR3 loop reads CASSLRGDGYTF. The CDR3 DNA sequence: TGCGCCAGCAGCCTCAGGGGAGATGGCTACACCTTC. The full variable domain, completed using reference TRBV5-1 and TRBJ1-2, is KAGVTQTPRYLIKTRGQQVTLSCSPISGHRSVSWYQQTPGQGLQFLFEYFSETQRNKGNFPGRFSGRQFSNSRSEMNVSTLELGDSALYLCASSLRGDGYTFGSGTRLTVV.

This clone has only one observation. The chain employs TRBV28 and TRBJ1-1; the D gene is possibly TRBD1 (6 bases). CDR3 length: 14 residues. Germline CDR1 reads MDHEN; CDR2 reads SYDVKM. Trimming took 6 bases from V and 5 from J, leaving 16 bases between them. This CDR3 is CASRRGQMGTEAFF. CDR3 bases: TGTGCCAGCAGACGGGGACAAATGGGGACTGAAGCTTTCTTT.

J is TRBJ2-7 and V is TRBV6-5; tentatively, D is TRBD1 (6 bases). The germline V and J ends were trimmed by 6 bases and 6 bases, with 15 bases remaining between them. Looked up from germline, CDR1 is MNHEY and CDR2 is SVGAGI. This CDR3 is 13 amino acids long. The CDR3 region is CASREQGAREQYF. The CDR3 nucleotides read TGTGCCAGCAGGGAACAGGGAGCCCGCGAGCAGTACTTC.

There are a few counts of this clone. The rearrangement uses TRBV5-4 and TRBJ2-3; 12 bases map to TRBD2. V dropped 6 bases and J dropped 4; count of bases not matched to a gene: 3. In germline, CDR1 is SGHNT, CDR2 YYREEE (reference sequence). The CDR3 has 14 amino acids. Written as DNA, the CDR3 is TGTGCCAGCAAGGCTAGCGGGGGGGCAGATACGCAGTATTTT. It is translated as CASKASGGADTQYF.

The chain recombines TRBV2 with TRBJ2-2, with 10 bases lining up with TRBD2. The germline gives CDR1 SNHLY, CDR2 FYNNEI. V lost 6 bases to trimming and J lost 6 bases; unmatched junction nucleotides: 10. This CDR3 is 16 amino acids long. The CDR3 sequence: CASSARLAGVPGELFF. The CDR3 DNA reads as TGTGCCAGCAGCGCTAGGCTAGCGGGGGTACCCGGGGAGCTGTTTTTT.

The rearrangement links TRBV27 to TRBJ2-3, with 7 bases that match TRBD1. The length of the CDR3 is 12 residues. The trim removed 8 bases at V and 5 bases at J, leaving 4 bases unmatched. CDR1 is MNHEY, CDR2 SMNVEV, per germline (reference sequence). CDR3: CASFDREDTQYF. The CDR3 DNA reads TGTGCCAGCTTCGACAGGGAAGATACGCAGTATTTT.

The rearrangement uses TRBV5-6 and TRBJ1-2; D ambiguous. Germline V gene lookup returns CDR1 SGHDT and CDR2 YYEEEE. Trimming took 4 bases from V and 0 from J, leaving 10 bases between them. This CDR3 spans 14 amino acids. CDR3: CASSAQDTNYGYTF. The CDR3 nucleotides read TGTGCCAGCAGCGCCCAGGATACTAACTATGGCTACACCTTC. The whole variable domain, filled in from reference TRBV5-6 and TRBJ1-2, reads DAGVTQSPTHLIKTRGQQVTLRCSPKSGHDTVSWYQQALGQGPQFIFQYYEEEERQRGNFPDRFSGHQFPNYSSELNVNALLLGDSALYLCASSAQDTNYGYTFGSGTRLTVV.

The chain joins TRBV21-1 to TRBJ1-5; the table's TRBD1 call for D was not verified on the DNA. TRBV21-1 is reported as a pseudogene. The CDR3 extends over 18 amino acids. The CDR3 loop reads CASSKADRGRVRVQPQHF. The CDR3 DNA is TGTGCCAGCAGCAAAGCGGACAGGGGGCGGGTAAGGGTTCAGCCCCAGCATTTT.

The V gene is TRBV7-9, the J gene TRBJ2-1, with 10 bases matching TRBD2. V lost 4 bases to trimming and J lost 7 bases; unmatched junction nucleotides: 4. CDR1 SEHNR and CDR2 FQNEAQ come from the germline V gene (reference sequence). The CDR3 length is 14 residues. DNA of the CDR3: TGTGCCAGCAGCTCGCAGCGGGGGGGTAATGAGCAGTTCTTC. Translated: CASSSQRGGNEQFF.

This chain links TRBV9 with TRBJ2-3, with a tentative D call TRBD2 (6 bases). The CDR3 is 15 amino acids. V was cut by 0 bases and J by 2 bases, with 10 bases left in between. Germline values: CDR1 SGDLS, CDR2 YYNGEE. CDR3 sequence: CASSVAGVPTDTQYF. The CDR3 nucleotides read TGTGCCAGCAGCGTAGCGGGGGTGCCCACAGATACGCAGTATTTT.

This sequence joins TRBV5-1 and TRBJ2-5; 12 nucleotides agree with TRBD2. The CDR3 is made up of 15 amino acids. V shed 2 bases, J shed 5 bases, and the junction held 4 bases outside the gene matches. Per the germline V gene, CDR1 is SGHRS and CDR2 is YFSETQ. The DNA for the CDR3 is TGCGCCAGCAGCTTAATGGGGACTAGCGGGGAGACCCAGTACTTC. This gives the protein CASSLMGTSGETQYF.

The chain combines TRBV9 with TRBJ2-5; 8 nucleotides agree with TRBD2. J lost 5 bases, V lost 7 bases, and 10 bases had no gene match. The germline V gene encodes CDR1 SGDLS and CDR2 YYNGEE. The CDR3 runs 14 residues. CDR3 DNA sequence: TGTGCCAGCGGGGGGGGCGGGGGGACGGAGACCCAGTACTTC. It specifies CASGGGGGTETQYF.

J is TRBJ2-2 and V is TRBV9, with 16 bases fitting TRBD2. CDR3 length: 21 amino acids. Trimming took 2 bases from V and 4 from J; bases not matched to a gene: 14. The germline V gene has CDR1 SGDLS and CDR2 YYNGEE. CDR3 in DNA: TGTGCCAGCAGCGTCCCCGGGACTAGCGGGGGGGCCTCTCTGACCACCGGGGAGCTGTTTTTT. Translating gives CASSVPGTSGGASLTTGELFF.

The genes are TRBV29-1 and TRBJ1-5; D call uncertain. This CDR3 region has 12 residues. The germline gives CDR1 SQVTM, CDR2 ANQGSEA. V was trimmed by 4 bases and J by 3 bases, leaving 7 bases between them. The CDR3 reads CSVGELNQPQHF. The CDR3 DNA sequence: TGCAGCGTTGGGGAGCTCAATCAGCCCCAGCATTTT.